The 30 T cell receptor beta chains given below trace back to one sample, sequenced in a study of blood T cell repertoires in COVID-19. The assay was immunoSEQ multiplex PCR, and TCRdb's table has in-frame clones only and misses some. There are 110,000 or so clones in the sample; over 70% occur only once, and approximately 1.5% lies in the top ten. Sequenced: peripheral blood. These receptors came from a middle-aged man with acute or convalescent COVID-19.

This clone was recorded only once. The CDR3 DNA follows: TGCGCCAGCAGCCAGGCAACAGCCAACTCTGGAAACACCATATATTTT. This translates into CASSQATANSGNTIYF. This chain joins TRBV5-1 and TRBJ1-3; D gene ambiguous. CDR1 and CDR2 from the germline V gene are SGHRS and YFSETQ. This CDR3 has 16 amino acids. Trimming removed 4 bases at V and 0 bases at J, with 14 bases between.

The chain has TRBV4-2 and TRBJ1-5, with TRBD1 identical over 10 bases. V gave up 0 bases and J gave up 6 bases; unmatched junction bases: 5. The CDR3 runs to 16 residues. Germline V gene sequence: CDR1 LGHNA, CDR2 YNFKEQ. The CDR3 loop is CASSQDIGQGVQPQHF. The CDR3 DNA reads as TGTGCCAGCAGCCAAGATATAGGACAGGGGGTTCAGCCCCAGCATTTT.

This sequence joins TRBV6-1 and TRBJ1-5, with a weak D call TRBD1 (5 bases). Germline V gives CDR1 MNHNS, CDR2 SASEGT. This CDR3 region has 16 residues. V was shortened by 1 base and J by 6 bases, with 16 bases between the two germline ends. The CDR3, as DNA: TGTGCCAGCAGTGAAGGGGGGGAGGGGACCAGTCAGCCCCAGCATTTT. Its translation is CASSEGGEGTSQPQHF.

The chain carries TRBV5-1 and TRBJ2-1; a weak D match, TRBD1 (5 bases). V was shortened by 4 bases and J by 7 bases, with 18 bases between the two germline ends. Germline lookup yields CDR1 SGHRS and CDR2 YFSETQ. The CDR3 is made up of 15 amino acids. The chain's CDR3 is CASSHTGPHGNEQFF. DNA of the CDR3: TGCGCCAGCAGCCATACAGGTCCCCATGGGAATGAGCAGTTCTTC.

The chain links TRBV28 to TRBJ1-2; 8 bases are shared with TRBD1. The trim removed 5 bases at V and 7 bases at J, leaving 9 bases unmatched. The CDR3 is made up of 14 amino acids. Germline assignment: CDR1 MDHEN and CDR2 SYDVKM. This CDR3 is CASSPRTGRSGYTF. The CDR3 DNA reads TGTGCCAGCAGTCCCCGGACAGGGAGGAGTGGCTACACCTTC.

The V and J genes are TRBV28 and TRBJ1-1, with D possibly being TRBD1 (5 bases). The CDR3 totals 14 residues. Trimming removed 3 bases from V and 6 bases from J, with 14 bases in between. Per germline, CDR1 MDHEN and CDR2 SYDVKM. The CDR3 DNA follows: TGTGCCAGCAGTTTCACTGGGGTCAGGGCTGAAGCTTTCTTT. Protein product: CASSFTGVRAEAFF.

The sample holds a few counts of this clone. The gene calls are TRBV2 and TRBJ2-3; 8 bases fit TRBD1. The germline CDR1 and CDR2 sequences are SNHLY and FYNNEI. The CDR3 sequence is 14 residues long. The V gene end was trimmed by 4 bases and the J gene end by 5 bases; junction bases not matched to a gene: 5. The CDR3 DNA sequence: TGTGCCAGCAGTGGGCGACAGGGGAGAGATACGCAGTATTTT. Amino acid sequence: CASSGRQGRDTQYF.

The chain carries TRBV12-5 and TRBJ1-4, with D maybe TRBD1 (6 bases). V lost 1 base and J lost 5, with 11 bases in between. The CDR3 totals 15 residues. CDR1 and CDR2 from the germline V gene are LGHNT and FRNRAP. In DNA, the CDR3 is TGTGCTAGTGGTTTGGGTGGTAGGGGGAATGAAAAACTGTTTTTT. Protein sequence: CASGLGGRGNEKLFF.

The chain carries TRBV9 and TRBJ1-3; D is undetermined. V gave up 1 base and J gave up 4 bases, with 9 bases separating them. The length of the CDR3 is 14 residues. Germline V gene lookup returns CDR1 SGDLS and CDR2 YYNGEE. Here the CDR3 DNA reads TGTGCCAGCAGCGTATCAGGTGACGGAAACACCATATATTTT. Residues: CASSVSGDGNTIYF.

Only a few counts were recorded for this clone. The chain joins TRBV7-7 to TRBJ2-2, with D tentatively TRBD2 (5 bases). Germline lookup yields CDR1 SSHAT and CDR2 FNYEAQ (reference sequence). The CDR3 loop spans 12 amino acids. With 4 bases removed from V and 7 bases from J, the gap between germline ends came to 7 bases. DNA of the CDR3: TGTGCCAGCAGCTCGGGGAACGGGGAGCTGTTTTTT. It encodes CASSSGNGELFF.

V usage is TRBV5-1 and J usage is TRBJ1-1; D remains unclear. This CDR3 has 14 amino acids. Germline values: CDR1 SGHRS, CDR2 YFSETQ. V was trimmed by 4 bases and J by 4 bases, leaving 14 bases between them. The CDR3: CASSPSSGLTEAFF. CDR3 sequence (DNA): TGCGCCAGCAGCCCGTCGTCAGGACTCACTGAAGCTTTCTTT.

The V gene is TRBV5-1, the J gene TRBJ2-3, with 12 nucleotides matching TRBD2. V was pared by 4 bases and J by 5 bases, with 11 bases of the junction left unmatched. The CDR3 sequence is 17 residues long. Germline assignment: CDR1 SGHRS and CDR2 YFSETQ. The DNA of the CDR3 is TGCGCCAGCAGCACCCGTGCTAGCGGGGGGGCCTTAGATACGCAGTATTTT. Amino acid sequence: CASSTRASGGALDTQYF. Based on the CDR3 plus reference TRBV5-1 and TRBJ2-3, the full variable domain is KAGVTQTPRYLIKTRGQQVTLSCSPISGHRSVSWYQQTPGQGLQFLFEYFSETQRNKGNFPGRFSGRQFSNSRSEMNVSTLELGDSALYLCASSTRASGGALDTQYFGPGTRLTVL.

The J gene is TRBJ2-7, the V gene TRBV6-5, with a tentative D call TRBD2 (5 bases). Germline V gene lookup returns CDR1 MNHEY and CDR2 SVGAGI. This CDR3 region has 13 residues. DNA of the CDR3: TGTGCCAGCAGCCGGGGAATTTCCTCCGAGCAGTACGTC. Translation: CASSRGISSEQYV.

The chain employs TRBV27 and TRBJ1-5; TRBD1 agrees at 10 bases. With V trimmed by 5 bases and J by 4 bases, 2 bases remained unmatched. CDR1 and CDR2 (germline): MNHEY, SMNVEV (reference sequence). The CDR3 sequence is 14 residues long. The CDR3: CASSRTGGNQPQHF. The CDR3 region has the DNA TGTGCCAGCAGTAGGACAGGGGGTAATCAGCCCCAGCATTTT.

This rearrangement joins TRBV3-1 (or the pseudogene TRBV3-2) to TRBJ2-2, with 7 bases lining up with TRBD2. In germline, CDR1 is LGHDT, CDR2 YNNKEL (reference sequence). The CDR3 covers 16 residues. The V segment lost 2 bases and the J segment 2 bases; nucleotides outside the gene matches: 5. CDR3 sequence (DNA): TGTGCCAGCAGCCAATATGGGGGGGGAAACACCGGGGAGCTGTTTTTT. Encoded protein: CASSQYGGGNTGELFF.

This sequence joins TRBV2 and TRBJ2-7; 9 bases are a match to TRBD2. Germline V gene sequence: CDR1 SNHLY, CDR2 FYNNEI. Trimming removed 3 bases from V and 0 bases from J; junction bases left unmatched: 6. This CDR3 spans 16 amino acids. The CDR3 DNA reads TGTGCCAGCAGTGAGTCCCCTAGCGGGGTCTCCTACGAGCAGTACGTC. It codes for CASSESPSGVSYEQYV.

This chain joins TRBV2 and TRBJ1-1, with TRBD1 matching over 9 bases. After removal of 7 bases from V and 5 bases from J, the junction contained 8 bases not matched to a gene. Germline V CDR1 and CDR2: SNHLY, FYNNEI. The CDR3 extends over 14 amino acids. The CDR3 spells CASNTGQGWTEAFF. CDR3 sequence (DNA): TGTGCCAGCAATACGGGACAGGGATGGACTGAAGCTTTCTTT.

This clone was seen once. This rearrangement joins TRBV19 to TRBJ1-1, with TRBD1 as a possible D gene (6 bases). Trimming stripped 3 bases from V and 1 base from J, with 9 bases between. CDR3 length: 14 residues. Germline CDR1 is LNHDA and CDR2 is SQIVND (reference sequence). The CDR3 DNA reads as TGTGCCAGTAGTATTTGGGGGCAGAACACTGAAGCTTTCTTT. Amino acids: CASSIWGQNTEAFF.

In its sample, this clone was seen many times. Because the CDR3's place on the DNA is in doubt, the DNA is left out and the CDR3 is given as listed by TCRdb. V and J are TRBV3-1 (or the pseudogene TRBV3-2) and TRBJ2-7; TRBD1 is the table's D call, not checked against the DNA. The germline V gene encodes CDR1 LGHDT and CDR2 YNNKEL (reference sequence). A total of 17 residues make up the CDR3, ends included. The CDR3 spells CASSQGGSGQGAFEQYF.

The chain has TRBV4-1 and TRBJ1-6, with unresolved D. This CDR3 is built from 15 residues. From germline, CDR1 is MGHRA and CDR2 YSYEKL. The germline V and J ends were trimmed by 0 bases and 6 bases, with 9 bases remaining between them. The CDR3 coding sequence is TGCGCCAGCAGCCAAGAGTCAACAGTTAATTCACCCCTCCACTTT. It yields the protein CASSQESTVNSPLHF.

This clone came up once. V is TRBV28 and J is TRBJ2-7; tentatively, D is TRBD1 (5 bases). Germline loops: CDR1 MDHEN, CDR2 SYDVKM. The V end was cut by 3 bases, the J end by 4 bases, with 10 bases between. This CDR3 has 13 amino acids. The CDR3 DNA reads TGTGCCAGCAGTTTTGGACATCGGTACGAGCAGTACTTC. Protein: CASSFGHRYEQYF.

This clone was observed a single time. The V gene is TRBV14, the J gene TRBJ2-7; 8 bases are shared with TRBD2. Germline V gene sequence: CDR1 SGHDN, CDR2 FVKESK. The CDR3 is 16 residues long. V lost 3 bases to trimming and J lost 5 bases; unmatched junction nucleotides: 12. The CDR3, as DNA: TGTGCCAGCAGCCACCCGGGACTAGGATGGGCAAACGAGCAGTACGTC. Translation: CASSHPGLGWANEQYV.

The chain is built from TRBV11-2 and TRBJ2-3, with 10 bases matching TRBD2. Per germline, CDR1 SGHAT and CDR2 FQNNGV. The CDR3 is 17 residues long. V was pared by 6 bases and J by 4 bases, with 13 bases of the junction left unmatched. This CDR3 reads CASRQKAGSGGADTQYF. The CDR3 DNA is TGTGCCAGCAGGCAAAAAGCGGGGAGCGGGGGGGCAGATACGCAGTATTTT.

J is TRBJ2-6 and V is TRBV5-1; 8 positions agree with TRBD1. Germline CDR1 is SGHRS and CDR2 is YFSETQ. After removal of 3 bases from V and 1 base from J, the junction contained 12 bases not matched to a gene. CDR3 length equals 19 residues. CDR3 in DNA: TGCGCCAGCAGCTGGGACAGGATGTCGGCACTGTCTGGGGCCAACGTCCTGACTTTC. Its protein product is CASSWDRMSALSGANVLTF. The full variable domain, completed using reference TRBV5-1 and TRBJ2-6, is KAGVTQTPRYLIKTRGQQVTLSCSPISGHRSVSWYQQTPGQGLQFLFEYFSETQRNKGNFPGRFSGRQFSNSRSEMNVSTLELGDSALYLCASSWDRMSALSGANVLTFGAGSRLTVL.

The CDR3 region has the DNA TGTGCCAGCAGTGAAGCGGGGATAGCGGATACGCAGTATTTT. Residues: CASSEAGIADTQYF. The gene calls are TRBV2 and TRBJ2-3, with TRBD2 as a possible D gene (5 bases). The V end was cut by 0 bases, the J end by 6 bases, with 10 bases between. The CDR3 loop spans 14 amino acids. The germline CDR1 and CDR2 sequences are SNHLY and FYNNEI.

The chain is built from TRBV6-1 and TRBJ2-2; D call uncertain. The CDR3 length is 17 residues. Per the germline V gene, CDR1 is MNHNS and CDR2 is SASEGT. V dropped 1 base and J dropped 1 base, with 13 bases sitting between them. The CDR3 nucleotides are TGTGCCAGCAGTGAAGGCGCTTCAAGCGAGAACACCGGGGAGCTGTTTTTT. Translated, it gives CASSEGASSENTGELFF.

A remark on this clone: The same CDR3 is also encoded by other DNA sequences in this sample. The chain carries TRBV2 and TRBJ1-5, with 7 positions matching TRBD1. The CDR3 is 14 amino acids. The junction had 2 bases not matched to a gene; V was cut back by 4 bases and J by 2 bases. Per the germline V gene, CDR1 is SNHLY and CDR2 is FYNNEI. The DNA of the CDR3 is TGTGCCAGCAGTGGACAGGGAGGCAATCAGCCCCAGCATTTT. It yields the protein CASSGQGGNQPQHF.

This clone was seen only once. This chain links TRBV9 with TRBJ2-5; TRBD1 agrees at 12 bases. Germline V gene lookup returns CDR1 SGDLS and CDR2 YYNGEE. The CDR3 consists of 16 residues. Trimming at V came to 3 bases and at J to 6 bases, leaving 9 bases not matched to a gene. The CDR3 DNA reads as TGTGCCAGCAGCGCTGGGACAGGGGGCATTGTAAAGACCCAGTACTTC. Translating gives CASSAGTGGIVKTQYF.

CDR3 region: CASSHRVGGPGETQYF. CDR3 nucleotide sequence: TGCGCCAGCAGCCACCGGGTGGGAGGCCCGGGAGAGACCCAGTACTTC. The chain couples TRBV4-1 to TRBJ2-5, with D perhaps matching TRBD2 (6 bases). Germline V gene data show CDR1 as MGHRA and CDR2 as YSYEKL. Trimming removed 3 bases at V and 4 bases at J, with 18 bases between. This CDR3 has 16 residues.

This rearrangement joins TRBV7-6 to TRBJ1-2, with D possibly being TRBD1 (6 bases). CDR1 and CDR2 (germline): SGHVS, FNYEAQ. This CDR3 is built from 13 residues. Trimming cost V 5 bases and J 6 bases, with 13 bases left between them. This CDR3 reads CASSLGGANGYTF. As DNA, the CDR3 is TGTGCCAGCAGCCTCGGGGGGGCGAATGGCTACACCTTC. The full variable domain, with the rest looked up from reference TRBV7-6 and TRBJ1-2, is GAGVSQSPRYKVTKRGQDVALRCDPISGHVSLYWYRQALGQGPEFLTYFNYEAQQDKSGLPNDRFSAERPEGSISTLTIQRTEQRDSAMYRCASSLGGANGYTFGSGTRLTVV.